Listed below are T cell receptor beta chains from one sample, sequenced in a study of T cell responses to AZD1222 COVID-19 vaccine. Repertoires were generated with immunoSEQ multiplex PCR, while TCRdb's copy carries only in-frame clones and drops some. The sample lists 150,000 to 200,000 clones, about 91% seen once, with under 1.5% in the top ten. The source was peripheral blood, collected 28 days after the second AZD1222 dose. These receptors all come from an adult who received the AZD1222 COVID-19 vaccine. CDR3s include the opening cysteine and the closing phenylalanine or tryptophan. A D gene is named only where the DNA matches it firmly. Only some rows state a clone size, as once, few, many or a class for expanded clones.

d_gene: .; abundance: once; j_gene: TRBJ1-2; v_gene: TRBV28; CDR3nt: TGTGCCAGCAGTTTAGGTGGCCAAGCTAACTATGGCTACACCTTC; CDR3aa: CASSLGGQANYGYTF
d_gene: .; abundance: .; j_gene: TRBJ1-1; v_gene: TRBV20-1; CDR3nt: TGCAGTGCTAGGGGGACTGAAGCTTTCTTT; CDR3aa: CSARGTEAFF
d_gene: .; abundance: .; j_gene: TRBJ2-3; v_gene: TRBV5-5; CDR3nt: TGTGCCAGCAGCTTGGGTCCCCTTAGGAGGGGGACTAGCACAGATACGCAGTATTTT; CDR3aa: CASSLGPLRRGTSTDTQYF
d_gene: .; abundance: .; j_gene: TRBJ1-5; v_gene: TRBV28; CDR3nt: TGTGCCGCTAAAAGGACCTCCGGGACGGCCTTCGAGCCCCAGCATTTT; CDR3aa: CAAKRTSGTAFEPQHF
d_gene: TRBD2; abundance: .; j_gene: TRBJ2-1; v_gene: TRBV6-2/TRBV6-3; CDR3nt: TGTGCCAGCAGTTACGTGTGGCTAGCGGGAGCCTATGAGCAGTTCTTC; CDR3aa: CASSYVWLAGAYEQFF
d_gene: .; abundance: .; j_gene: TRBJ1-5; v_gene: TRBV19; CDR3nt: TGTGCCAGTAGTATAGATGTGGGCACCCAGCCCCAGCATTTT; CDR3aa: CASSIDVGTQPQHF
d_gene: .; abundance: once; j_gene: TRBJ1-1; v_gene: TRBV6-6; CDR3nt: TGTGCCAGCAGCGGGGCAGGGAGCTTAGGCACTGAAGCTTTCTTT; CDR3aa: CASSGAGSLGTEAFF
d_gene: .; abundance: .; j_gene: TRBJ1-6; v_gene: TRBV2; CDR3nt: TGTGCCAGCAGCTACAACAATAATTCACCCCTCCACTTT; CDR3aa: CASSYNNNSPLHF
d_gene: .; abundance: .; j_gene: TRBJ1-1; v_gene: TRBV6-5; CDR3nt: TGTGCCAGCAGGGGACGTGAAGCTTTCTTT; CDR3aa: CASRGREAFF
d_gene: .; abundance: .; j_gene: TRBJ1-4; v_gene: TRBV29-1; CDR3nt: TGCAGCGCGGGCGGCGGGGGAGCAACTAATGAAAAACTGTTTTTT; CDR3aa: CSAGGGGATNEKLFF